Listed below are T cell receptor delta chains from one sample, sequenced in a study of delta chains in infants with herpesvirus infections. TCRdb reprocessed the RT-PCR reads through CATT. The sample has 680 or so delta-chain clones; about 47% are singletons. The sequencing here drew on peripheral blood, taken at time point 1 of longitudinal follow-up. All receptors derive from a human donor who was a Ugandan infant, either HIV-exposed or HIV-unexposed (not recorded which). Each CDR3 is given with its conserved first and last residue. D genes are given only for firm matches. Clone size is stated in some rows and not others, as once, few, many or a class when expanded.

V	J	size	D	CDR3	DNA
TRDV1	TRDJ1	large	NA	CALGTYGRDNTDKLIF	TGTGCTCTTGGGACTTACGGGAGGGACAACACCGATAAACTCATCTTT
TRDV1	TRDJ1	medium-sized	TRDD3	CALGEQVPALDTRRKLIF	TGTGCTCTTGGGGAACAGGTGCCGGCGCTGGATACGCGACGTAAACTCATCTTT
TRDV2	TRDJ3	large	TRDD3	CACDDTGGGSSWDTRQMFF	TGTGCCTGTGACGATACTGGGGGAGGCAGCTCCTGGGACACCCGACAGATGTTTTTC
TRAV38-2/DV8	TRDJ1	large	TRDD3	CAYRSNHTNIRAGGHEYTDKLIF	TGTGCTTATAGGAGCAATCACACAAATATCCGAGCTGGGGGACACGAGTACACCGATAAACTCATCTTT
TRDV1	TRDJ1	large	TRDD2	CALGEPSYLAVVTDKLIF	TGTGCTCTTGGGGAACCTTCCTATCTCGCGGTCGTCACCGATAAACTCATCTTT
TRDV2	TRDJ3	medium-sized	NA	CACDTVSYGDRSWDTRQMFF	TGTGCCTGTGACACCGTTTCATACGGGGACCGCTCCTGGGACACCCGACAGATGTTTTTC
TRDV2	TRDJ3	large	TRDD3	CACDSTGGHWDTRQMFF	TGTGCCTGTGACAGTACTGGGGGCCACTGGGACACCCGACAGATGTTTTTC
TRDV2	TRDJ2	NA	TRDD3	CACDPVLGDTQTAQLFF	TGTGCCTGTGACCCAGTACTGGGGGATACGCAGACAGCACAACTCTTCTTT
TRDV1	TRDJ1	medium-sized	TRDD3	CALGGVLPPLTGGYAYTDKLIF	TGTGCTCTTGGGGGGGTCCTACCTCCGTTAACTGGGGGATACGCCTACACCGATAAACTCATCTTT
TRDV3	TRDJ2	NA	TRDD3	CAFKVRYGQTGGYYHRRGAAQLFF	TGTGCCTTTAAGGTGCGCTACGGTCAGACTGGGGGATACTATCATAGGAGGGGGGCAGCACAACTCTTCTTT
TRDV3	TRDJ1	large	TRDD3	CAFTWSLFCCGGYAGHTDKLIF	TGTGCCTTTACTTGGTCCTTGTTTTGCTGTGGGGGATACGCTGGACACACCGATAAACTCATCTTT
TRDV1	TRDJ1	NA	TRDD3	CALGDSLLLGDTKYTNKLIF	TGTGCTCTTGGGGACTCCCTCCTACTGGGGGATACGAAGTACACCAATAAACTCATCTTT
TRDV2	TRDJ3	NA	TRDD3	CACDTLIPPLSGGYSNISSWDTRQMFF	TGTGCCTGTGACACCTTAATACCCCCACTGTCTGGGGGATATTCCAATATTAGCTCCTGGGACACCCGACAGATGTTTTTC
TRDV1	TRDJ1	NA	TRDD3	CALGEVPSWGLEGLIF	TGTGCTCTTGGGGAAGTGCCATCCTGGGGGCTTGAAGGACTCATCTTT
TRDV2	TRDJ3	large	TRDD3	CACDTGDLIDWGRSWDTRQMFF	TGTGCCTGTGACACCGGGGACCTCATCGACTGGGGGAGGTCCTGGGACACCCGACAGATGTTTTTC
TRDV1	TRDJ1	hyperexpanded	TRDD3	CALGESFSKDWGIGTDKLIF	TGTGCTCTTGGGGAATCCTTCTCCAAAGACTGGGGGATTGGTACCGATAAACTCATCTTT
TRDV1	TRDJ1	medium-sized	NA	CALGQSQASYVRLLGEYTDKLIF	TGTGCTCTTGGGCAAAGTCAGGCTTCCTACGTTCGCTTACTGGGGGAATACACCGATAAACTCATCTTT
TRDV1	TRDJ1	NA	TRDD2	CALGEPRPSYSTAPDRLIF	TGTGCTCTTGGGGAACCCCGGCCTTCCTATTCAACGGCTCCGGACCGGCTCATCTTT
TRDV1	TRDJ1	hyperexpanded	TRDD3	CALGERGGSHTDKLIF	TGTGCTCTTGGGGAACGTGGGGGATCCCACACCGATAAACTCATCTTT
TRDV1	TRDJ1	medium-sized	NA	CALGEGGAPTSWGPSEMGGNKLIF	TGTGCTCTTGGGGAAGGAGGGGCTCCTACATCCTGGGGACCGAGCGAGATGGGGGGCAATAAACTCATCTTT
TRDV2	TRDJ3	large	TRDD3	CACDSTGGSSWDTRQMFF	TGTGCCTGTGATTCTACTGGGGGGTCCTCCTGGGACACCCGACAGATGTTTTTC
TRDV2	TRDJ3	large	TRDD3	CACDTVLGDNSWDTRQMFF	TGTGCCTGTGACACCGTACTGGGGGATAACTCCTGGGACACCCGACAGATGTTTTTC
TRDV1	TRDJ1	few	TRDD3	CALGDFLPYWGIPLSADKLIF	TGTGCTCTTGGGGACTTCCTCCCGTACTGGGGGATACCTCTTTCAGCCGATAAACTCATCTTT
TRDV2	TRDJ2	few	TRDD3	CACDDWGRTAQLFF	TGTGCCTGTGACGACTGGGGGAGGACAGCACAACTCTTCTTT
TRDV2	TRDJ3	NA	TRDD3	CACDTLLGDASSWDTRQMFF	TGTGCCTGTGACACACTACTGGGGGACGCGAGCTCCTGGGACACCCGACAGATGTTTTTC
TRDV2	TRDJ3	few	NA	CACDTVGSWDTRQMFF	TGTGCCTGTGACACCGTGGGCTCCTGGGACACCCGACAGATGTTTTTC
TRDV1	TRDJ1	large	TRDD3	CALGELEPLSYWGIRPKYTDKLIF	TGTGCTCTTGGGGAACTAGAACCGCTGTCCTACTGGGGGATACGCCCCAAGTACACCGATAAACTCATCTTT
TRDV1	TRDJ1	NA	TRDD2	CALGEPRAFLRQRGTDKLIF	TGTGCTCTTGGGGAACCAAGAGCTTTCCTACGCCAAAGGGGCACCGATAAACTCATCTTT
TRDV1	TRDJ1	NA	TRDD3	CALGPRWHWGIRLGDKLIF	TGTGCTCTTGGGCCCCGGTGGCACTGGGGGATACGATTGGGCGATAAACTCATCTTT
TRDV1	TRDJ1	large	NA	CALGPKRSAPDKLIF	TGTGCTCTTGGGCCGAAGAGGTCAGCCCCCGATAAACTCATCTTT
TRDV1	TRDJ1	large	TRDD3	CALGELESTGGYGTDKLIF	TGTGCTCTTGGGGAACTAGAAAGTACTGGGGGATACGGGACCGATAAACTCATCTTT
TRDV1	TRDJ1	medium-sized	NA	CALGEREPRELIF	TGTGCTCTTGGGGAACGAGAGCCAAGGGAACTCATCTTT
TRAV38-2/DV8	TRDJ1	hyperexpanded	NA	CAYRSAERWHTGLGPQYTDKLIF	TGTGCTTATAGGAGCGCCGAAAGGTGGCACACCGGTCTGGGGCCTCAATACACCGATAAACTCATCTTT
TRDV2	TRDJ3	medium-sized	NA	CACDAVLGHSWDTRQMFF	TGTGCCTGTGACGCGGTACTGGGACACTCCTGGGACACCCGACAGATGTTTTTC
TRDV1	TRDJ2	few	TRDD3	CALGELPLNYWGISEAAQLFF	TGTGCTCTTGGGGAACTACCTCTCAATTACTGGGGGATAAGTGAGGCTGCACAACTCTTCTTT
TRDV1	TRDJ1	large	TRDD3	CALGVRFFAILGDNTDKLIF	TGTGCTCTTGGGGTAAGATTCTTCGCTATACTGGGGGATAACACCGATAAACTCATCTTT
TRDV1	TRDJ1	few	TRDD3	CALGELTTTTTRTVGGYYADKLIF	TGTGCTCTTGGGGAACTTACCACCACTACGACACGAACCGTTGGGGGATACTACGCCGATAAACTCATCTTT
TRDV1	TRDJ1	medium-sized	TRDD3	CALGELYDWGTSTDKLIF	TGTGCTCTTGGGGAGCTCTACGACTGGGGGACCTCTACCGATAAACTCATCTTT
TRDV1	TRDJ1	large	TRDD3	CALGEQPGKGDTNYNTDKLIF	TGTGCTCTTGGGGAACAGCCAGGAAAGGGGGATACAAACTACAACACCGATAAACTCATCTTT
TRDV1	TRDJ1	NA	NA	CALGELEGPGAYLPTGGWWTDKLIF	TGTGCTCTTGGGGAACTTGAGGGACCCGGGGCCTACCTTCCTACTGGGGGATGGTGGACCGATAAACTCATCTTT
TRDV2	TRDJ3	NA	TRDD3	CACDTTGDSWDTRQMFF	TGTGCCTGTGACACCACAGGGGATAGCTGGGACACCCGACAGATGTTTTTC
TRDV1	TRDJ1	hyperexpanded	TRDD3	CALGEGRPSPYWGIHNTDKLIF	TGTGCTCTTGGGGAGGGAAGGCCTTCCCCCTACTGGGGGATACATAACACCGATAAACTCATCTTT
TRDV2	TRDJ3	large	TRDD3	CACDTVLGDTWDTRQMFF	TGTGCCTGTGACACCGTGCTGGGGGATACTTGGGACACCCGACAGATGTTTTTC
TRDV1	TRDJ1	large	NA	CALGKDLPTKLGLRTDKLIF	TGTGCTCTTGGGAAGGATCTTCCTACCAAACTGGGGCTTCGGACCGATAAACTCATCTTT
TRDV1	TRDJ1	large	NA	CALGDGLPTSFTGGLEGYTDKLIF	TGTGCTCTTGGGGATGGCCTTCCTACGTCCTTTACTGGGGGACTCGAGGGTTACACCGATAAACTCATCTTT
TRDV2	TRDJ3	large	TRDD3	CACDTVNLLGDPSSWDTRQMFF	TGTGCCTGTGACACCGTTAATTTACTGGGGGACCCGAGCTCCTGGGACACCCGACAGATGTTTTTC
TRDV1	TRDJ2	NA	TRDD3	CALGELPLNYWGISEAAQLFF	TGTGCTCTTGGGGAACTACCTCTCAATTACTGGGGGATAAGTGAGGCGGCACAACTCTTCTTT
TRDV2	TRDJ3	large	NA	CACDSAGGSWDTRQMFF	TGTGCCTGTGACTCCGCCGGGGGCTCCTGGGACACCCGACAGATGTTTTTC
TRDV1	TRDJ1	NA	TRDD3	CALGDPPGPTPHWGIRWGNKLIF	TGTGCTCTTGGGGATCCCCCGGGGCCCACCCCTCACTGGGGGATACGCTGGGGCAATAAACTCATCTTT
TRDV2	TRDJ2	NA	TRDD3	CACDPILPGGLGDTQAAQLFF	TGTGCCTGTGACCCCATCCTCCCGGGTGGACTGGGGGATACTCAGGCAGCACAACTCTTCTTT